The sequence of this T cell receptor (beta chain) was determined in a study of T cells in localized non-small cell lung cancer. Germline V gene sequence: CDR1 SGHRS, CDR2 YFSETQ. The CDR3 length is 16 residues. Trimming stripped 2 bases from V and 4 bases from J, with 19 bases between. Overall study findings and caveats: Among the tissues sampled, uninvolved adjacent lung had the highest T cell clonality, above tumor.

Using immunoSEQ multiplex PCR, the repertoire was profiled, and TCRdb retains in-frame clones only, with some absent. Among roughly 34,000 clones listed, about 85% were seen once. Comments on this clone: The antigen is unknown.

The chain carries TRBV5-1 and TRBJ2-7, with D unclear. The TCR comes from a man aged 40 to 70 with stage III lung adenocarcinoma. Specimen: peripheral blood mononuclear cells, collected before any cancer treatment. CDR3 in DNA: TGCGCCAGCAGCTTACCTGAACACAAGAACAGTTACGAGCAGTACTTC. Translated: CASSLPEHKNSYEQYF.